The present T cell receptor beta chain was sequenced within a study of T-cell memory formation after mild COVID-19. The CDR3 spans 13 residues. Trimming cost V 7 bases and J 3 bases, with 12 bases left between them. In germline, CDR1 is ENHRY, CDR2 SYGVKD. This clonotype was detected only a few times. One entry per CDR3 protein, called by TCRdb with MiXCR from the 5' RACE reads. The sample includes about 57,000 distinct CDR3 sequences, 9% to 15% of them seen just once. The sequenced sample was PBMCs or a T cell subset sorted from them (not recorded which). The gene calls are TRBV10-3 and TRBJ1-1, with D uncertain. The clonotype originates from a man between 18 and 29 years old who had mild COVID-19 (a few samples of this study predate the infection). Cell type and time point are not known. For the CDR3, the DNA is TGTGCCATCATGGAGACCCGCGACACTGAAGCTTTCTTT. Protein: CAIMETRDTEAFF.